Below, 28 T cell receptor beta chains from the same sample are listed, as sequenced in a study of T cell responses to AZD1222 COVID-19 vaccine. The assay was immunoSEQ multiplex PCR, and TCRdb's table has in-frame clones only and misses some. The table lists roughly 130,000 clones, roughly nine tenths of them singletons. Source: peripheral blood, taken on day 0 of AZD1222 vaccination. These receptors were collected from an adult in good health.

This clone was observed a few times. This rearrangement joins TRBV4-3 to TRBJ2-1, with 7 bases identical to TRBD1. This CDR3 has 16 residues. Germline V gene lookup returns CDR1 LGHNA and CDR2 YSLEER. Trimming cost V 0 bases and J 3 bases; bases outside gene matches: 5. The CDR3 nucleotides read TGCGCCAGCAGCCAAGATCCAGGGGGTCACTACAATGAGCAGTTCTTC. Encoded protein: CASSQDPGGHYNEQFF.

This clone was observed once. The chain links TRBV4-1 to TRBJ2-7; the D is unclear. Germline values: CDR1 MGHRA, CDR2 YSYEKL. The CDR3 has 14 residues. V gave up 1 base and J gave up 1 base, with 8 bases separating them. CDR3: CASSQGAISYEQYF. The CDR3 nucleotides are TGCGCCAGCAGCCAAGGGGCGATATCCTACGAGCAGTACTTC.

This chain uses TRBV6-6 with TRBJ1-4; 9 bases agree with TRBD1. J lost 10 bases, V lost 6 bases, and 12 bases had no gene match. Germline V gene data show CDR1 as MNHNY and CDR2 as SVGAGI (reference sequence). CDR3 length equals 15 residues. The CDR3 region is CASSRPGQGVRKLFF. The CDR3 nucleotides read TGTGCCAGCAGCCGGCCGGGACAGGGTGTGCGAAAACTGTTTTTT.

This chain connects TRBV29-1 to TRBJ1-1; D is uncertain. Looked up from germline, CDR1 is SQVTM and CDR2 is ANQGSEA. The V gene lost 1 base and the J gene lost 2 bases, with 8 bases spanning the gap. The CDR3 length is 13 residues. The CDR3 DNA sequence: TGCAGCGTTGAAGGGGGTCTCAACACTGAAGCTTTCTTT. It yields the protein CSVEGGLNTEAFF.

The rearrangement uses TRBV7-9 and TRBJ2-2; D is undetermined. The germline gives CDR1 SEHNR, CDR2 FQNEAQ (reference sequence). This CDR3 has 14 amino acids. V shed 5 bases and J shed 0 bases, with 7 bases lying between them. The chain's CDR3 is CASSPPPNTGELFF. As DNA, the CDR3 is TGTGCCAGCAGCCCCCCTCCGAACACCGGGGAGCTGTTTTTT.

The chain is built from TRBV10-3 and TRBJ1-1; the match to TRBD1 covers 8 bases. V lost 2 bases and J lost 2; bases outside the gene matches: 4. From germline, CDR1 is ENHRY and CDR2 SYGVKD. The CDR3 is made up of 15 amino acids. In DNA, the CDR3 is TGTGCCATCAGTGAGAACACAGGGGGTAACACTGAAGCTTTCTTT. This codes for CAISENTGGNTEAFF.

Here the CDR3 DNA reads TGTGCCGGAGCGGCGTGGGGTACAGATACGCAGTATTTT. This translates into CAGAAWGTDTQYF. V and J are TRBV5-6 and TRBJ2-3; a weak D match, TRBD2 (5 bases). This CDR3 spans 13 amino acids. Trimming left V 10 bases short and J 3 bases short, with 15 bases between. Germline CDR1 reads SGHDT; CDR2 reads YYEEEE.

V gene TRBV9 combines with J gene TRBJ2-1; 11 bases fit TRBD2. The CDR3 consists of 18 residues. Germline CDR1 and CDR2: SGDLS and YYNGEE. Losses at the gene ends were 3 bases for V and 8 bases for J; bases not matched to a gene: 16. The CDR3 nucleotides read TGTGCCAGCAGCGACAATATTTTTCTAGCGGGGGGCAGGGATGAGCAGTTCTTC. Translated, it gives CASSDNIFLAGGRDEQFF.

This clone was detected only once. The chain combines TRBV7-9 with TRBJ1-1; unclear D gene. Trimming left V 2 bases short and J 7 bases short, with 11 bases between. The CDR3 loop spans 13 amino acids. Germline lookup yields CDR1 SEHNR and CDR2 FQNEAQ (reference sequence). The CDR3 loop is CASSLPPGLEAFF. CDR3 coding DNA: TGTGCCAGCAGCTTACCTCCGGGCCTTGAAGCTTTCTTT.

The chain has TRBV9 and TRBJ2-3, with D possibly being TRBD2 (6 bases). The germline CDR1 and CDR2 sequences are SGDLS and YYNGEE. Trimming removed 4 bases from V and 1 base from J, with 13 bases in between. The CDR3 sequence is 15 residues long. The CDR3 spells CASSSAASGTDTQYF. The CDR3 DNA reads TGTGCCAGCAGCAGTGCGGCTAGCGGCACAGATACGCAGTATTTT.

This clone was seen a few times. The V gene is TRBV23-1, the J gene TRBJ1-5; 12 bases map to TRBD1. TRBV23-1 has ORF status, its function being uncertain. The CDR3 contains 15 residues. The V gene end was trimmed by 3 bases and the J gene end by 7 bases; junction bases not matched to a gene: 4. CDR3 amino acids: CASSQPGTGGQPQHF. Written as DNA, the CDR3 is TGCGCCAGCAGTCAGCCGGGGACAGGGGGCCAGCCCCAGCATTTT.

The chain is built from TRBV10-2 and TRBJ2-5, with 9 bases lining up with TRBD1. Germline CDR1 WSHSY, CDR2 SAAADI. The CDR3 is 15 amino acids. V shed 2 bases, J shed 5 bases, and the junction held 6 bases outside the gene matches. CDR3 amino acids: CASSEADRGGETQYF. CDR3 nucleotide sequence: TGCGCCAGCAGTGAGGCGGACAGGGGAGGGGAGACCCAGTACTTC.

The rearrangement joins TRBV6-5 to TRBJ2-7; D not certain. This CDR3 has 16 residues. Germline loops: CDR1 MNHEY, CDR2 SVGAGI. V was shortened by 0 bases and J by 2 bases, with 14 bases between the two germline ends. CDR3 nucleotides: TGTGCCAGCAGTTACTCGTCGGCTAGATCACCCTACGAGCAGTACGTC. The encoded protein is CASSYSSARSPYEQYV.

V gene TRBV7-8 combines with J gene TRBJ2-7; D not certain. Germline V lookup: CDR1 SGHVS, CDR2 FQNEAQ. V lost 5 bases, J lost 1 base, and 12 bases lay in between. This CDR3 spans 14 amino acids. CDR3 nucleotides: TGTGCCAGCAGCGGACGCAGATGGTCCTACGAGCAGTACTTC. It encodes CASSGRRWSYEQYF.

The table lists this clone with a count of one. The chain joins TRBV5-6 to TRBJ2-1, with TRBD2 as a possible D gene (6 bases). This CDR3 spans 13 amino acids. Germline CDR1 and CDR2: SGHDT and YYEEEE. V lost 0 bases and J lost 15, with 16 bases in between. The CDR3 bases are TGTGCCAGCAGCTTGGTACCCGAGGGCGGGGTGTTCTTC. Protein product: CASSLVPEGGVFF.

The chain couples TRBV19 to TRBJ1-1; D remains ambiguous. Trimming pared 4 bases from V and 0 bases from J, leaving 6 bases between. The CDR3 spans 13 residues. CDR1 is LNHDA and CDR2 is SQIVND in the germline V gene (reference sequence). Here the CDR3 reads CASSRTVNTEAFF. In DNA form, the CDR3 reads TGTGCCAGTAGTAGGACGGTGAACACTGAAGCTTTCTTT.

This chain links TRBV19 with TRBJ1-2, with 9 positions matching TRBD1. The germline V gene has CDR1 LNHDA and CDR2 SQIVND (reference sequence). J was trimmed by 1 base and V by 7 bases; bases with no gene match: 10. This CDR3 region has 16 residues. The CDR3 nucleotides are TGTGCCAGTACCCAGAGGACAGGGGAAGTTAACTATGGCTACACCTTC. Encoded protein: CASTQRTGEVNYGYTF.

The chain couples TRBV6-5 to TRBJ1-2; maybe TRBD1 (6 bases). CDR1 and CDR2 from the germline V gene are MNHEY and SVGAGI. With 2 bases removed from V and 0 bases from J, the gap between germline ends came to 10 bases. This CDR3 has 15 residues. The CDR3 here is CASSYADSPNYGYTF. CDR3 DNA sequence: TGTGCCAGCAGTTACGCGGACAGTCCTAACTATGGCTACACCTTC.

This chain uses TRBV5-6 with TRBJ2-3, with 14 bases identical to TRBD2. The length of the CDR3 is 15 residues. Germline-derived CDR1 and CDR2 are SGHDT and YYEEEE. J was trimmed by 11 bases and V by 4 bases; bases with no gene match: 9. This CDR3 is CASSDGTSGGSMQYF. Written as DNA, the CDR3 is TGTGCCAGCAGCGACGGGACTAGCGGGGGCTCGATGCAGTATTTT. Based on the CDR3 plus reference TRBV5-6 and TRBJ2-3, the full variable domain is DAGVTQSPTHLIKTRGQQVTLRCSPKSGHDTVSWYQQALGQGPQFIFQYYEEEERQRGNFPDRFSGHQFPNYSSELNVNALLLGDSALYLCASSDGTSGGSMQYFGPGTRLTVL.

The sample holds a few counts of this clone. The chain couples TRBV7-9 to TRBJ1-1, with D maybe TRBD1 (6 bases). V lost 4 bases, J lost 2 bases, and 17 bases lay in between. The CDR3 contains 16 residues. Germline V gene sequence: CDR1 SEHNR, CDR2 FQNEAQ (reference sequence). The CDR3 loop reads CASSSLDGRGNTEAFF. As DNA, the CDR3 is TGTGCCAGCAGCTCCCTGGACGGCAGGGGTAACACTGAAGCTTTCTTT.

The CDR3 DNA reads as TGCAGCGTCTGGGACAGCCTAAACTATGGCTACACCTTC. This encodes CSVWDSLNYGYTF. This chain joins TRBV29-1 and TRBJ1-2, with 7 bases matching TRBD1. V lost 6 bases, J lost 2 bases, and 6 bases stayed unmatched. The germline V gene encodes CDR1 SQVTM and CDR2 ANQGSEA. The CDR3 loop spans 13 amino acids. Supplemented by reference TRBV29-1 and TRBJ1-2, the full variable domain reads SAVISQKPSRDICQRGTSLTIQCQVDSQVTMMFWYRQQPGQSLTLIATANQGSEATYESGFVIDKFPISRPNLTFSTLTVSNMSPEDSSIYLCSVWDSLNYGYTFGSGTRLTVV.

This sequence joins TRBV10-3 and TRBJ1-6; TRBD1 matches at 7 bases. Germline assignment: CDR1 ENHRY and CDR2 SYGVKD. The ends lost 8 bases at V and 10 bases at J; junction bases unmatched: 8. The length of the CDR3 is 13 residues. CDR3 in amino acids: CAISDRQGSPLHF. The CDR3 DNA is TGTGCCATCTCGGACAGGCAGGGCTCACCCCTCCACTTT.

This sequence joins TRBV2 and TRBJ1-6; perhaps TRBD1 as D (5 bases). Trimming took off 5 bases at V and 8 bases at J, with 19 bases between the two ends. From germline, CDR1 is SNHLY and CDR2 FYNNEI. CDR3 length equals 16 residues. The CDR3 is CASSLPGGGRDSPLHF. The CDR3 region has the DNA TGTGCCAGCAGTCTCCCCGGGGGGGGAAGAGATTCACCCCTCCACTTT.

The genes are TRBV11-3 and TRBJ2-2; 13 bases fit TRBD2. Germline trimming cut 5 bases from V and 8 bases from J; bases unmatched to any gene: 8. CDR1 and CDR2 (germline): SGHNT, YENEEA. The CDR3 spans 16 residues. The CDR3 DNA sequence: TGTGCCAGCAGCGCGGGACTAGCGGGATACTCTGGGGAGCTGTTTTTT. It specifies CASSAGLAGYSGELFF.

The chain combines TRBV7-2 with TRBJ2-7, with D tentatively TRBD1 or TRBD2 (6 bases each). This CDR3 comprises 14 residues. Germline V gene data show CDR1 as SGHTA and CDR2 as FQGNSA. Between the trimmed V and J ends, which lost 1 base and 4 bases, there was a span of 11 bases. The chain's CDR3 is CASSLVGGGYEQYV. For the CDR3, the DNA is TGTGCCAGCAGCTTAGTGGGGGGCGGATACGAGCAGTACGTC.

The CDR3 DNA reads TGTGCCAGCAGCCCTCCCCAGGGAGACTATGGCTACACCTTC. Protein product: CASSPPQGDYGYTF. The rearrangement joins TRBV5-6 to TRBJ1-2, with D perhaps matching TRBD1 (5 bases). Germline values: CDR1 SGHDT, CDR2 YYEEEE. The length of the CDR3 is 14 residues. V lost 4 bases and J lost 3, with 13 bases in between.

The V and J genes are TRBV2 and TRBJ1-1, with 7 nucleotides matching TRBD1. Losses at the gene ends were 2 bases for V and 8 bases for J; bases not matched to a gene: 2. Germline-derived CDR1 and CDR2 are SNHLY and FYNNEI. CDR3 size: 12 residues. CDR3 region: CASSENRGEAFF. The CDR3 DNA reads TGTGCCAGCAGTGAAAACAGGGGAGAAGCTTTCTTT.

The CDR3 bases are TGCGCCAGCAGCTTAGCGGGGGGCCTCTCCTACAATGAGCAGTTCTTC. Its protein is CASSLAGGLSYNEQFF. The gene calls are TRBV5-1 and TRBJ2-1; TRBD2 matches 9 bases. Germline values: CDR1 SGHRS, CDR2 YFSETQ. The CDR3 extends over 16 amino acids. Trimming took 2 bases from V and 0 from J; bases not matched to a gene: 3.